This TCR beta chain emerged from a study of cytomegalovirus exposure and HLA in healthy donors. Findings and caveats of the study: Cytomegalovirus-associated status was assigned to roughly 160 TCR beta chains. Despite most TCR sequences being rare, some public TCRs occurred in many donors. By HLA locus, TCR association rates varied in a later analysis, with DRB1 showing the most and HLA-C the fewest.

This CDR3 has 14 amino acids. Per the germline V gene, CDR1 is SGHNT and CDR2 is YYREEE (reference sequence). V dropped 5 bases and J dropped 0 bases, with 11 bases sitting between them. The primer mix had 60 Vbeta and 13 Jbeta primers. Data came from immunoSEQ multiplex PCR; TCRdb stores just in-frame clones and leaves some out. The sample consists of over 150,000 clones, 77% of them appearing once. This clone has just a few counts. Its antigen is unidentified. The chain is built from TRBV5-4 and TRBJ1-1, with TRBD1 as a possible D gene (5 bases). This sequence was found in a woman aged 40 to 55 in good health and CMV-seropositive. Input material: PBMCs. The CDR3 spells CASRGEIMNTEAFF. CDR3 nucleotides: TGTGCCAGCAGAGGGGAAATCATGAACACTGAAGCTTTCTTT.